The 26 T cell receptor beta chains given below trace back to one sample, sequenced in a study of blood T cell repertoires in COVID-19. Profiled with immunoSEQ multiplex PCR; TCRdb holds only in-frame clones, not every one. The sample includes 210,000 or so clones, 84% of them seen just once. The sample was peripheral blood. The receptors come from a woman at least 80 years old with active or convalescent COVID-19.

V is TRBV18 and J is TRBJ2-1; 9 bases line up with TRBD2. Germline values: CDR1 KGHSH, CDR2 LQKENI. The CDR3 runs 15 residues. The junction had 4 bases not matched to a gene; V was cut back by 2 bases and J by 5 bases. The CDR3 sequence is CASSPSIAGDNEQFF. CDR3 DNA sequence: TGTGCCAGCTCACCATCGATAGCGGGAGACAATGAGCAGTTCTTC. Together with reference TRBV18 and TRBJ2-1, the CDR3 gives the full variable domain: NAGVMQNPRHLVRRRGQEARLRCSPMKGHSHVYWYRQLPEEGLKFMVYLQKENIIDESGMPKERFSAEFPKEGPSILRIQQVVRGDSAAYFCASSPSIAGDNEQFFGPGTRLTVL.

The rearrangement joins TRBV7-2 to TRBJ1-2; no clear D gene. In germline, CDR1 is SGHTA, CDR2 FQGNSA. V lost 2 bases to trimming and J lost 1 base, with 8 bases between them. This CDR3 contains 14 residues. CDR3: CASSLYGLNYGYTF. The CDR3, as DNA: TGTGCCAGCAGCTTATACGGACTTAACTATGGCTACACCTTC.

The rearrangement links TRBV5-4 to TRBJ1-6, with 8 bases matching TRBD1. J gave up 8 bases and V 4 bases, and 5 bases lay outside the gene matches. Germline values: CDR1 SGHNT, CDR2 YYREEE (reference sequence). CDR3 length: 14 amino acids. The CDR3 here is CASSTGQGDSPLHF. The CDR3 DNA reads TGTGCCAGCAGCACAGGACAGGGAGATTCACCCCTCCACTTT.

J is TRBJ1-3 and V is TRBV7-2; 7 nucleotides line up with TRBD1. The CDR3 runs 17 residues. The J segment lost 4 bases and the V segment lost 2 bases, leaving 11 bases of the junction unmatched. In germline, CDR1 is SGHTA, CDR2 FQGNSA. The CDR3 reads CASSLWATGTSGNTIYF. DNA of the CDR3: TGTGCCAGCAGCTTATGGGCGACAGGGACCTCCGGAAACACCATATATTTT.

The rearrangement links TRBV3-1 (or the pseudogene TRBV3-2) to TRBJ2-4; a possible D gene is TRBD1 (5 bases). V dropped 1 base and J dropped 5 bases, with 12 bases sitting between them. The CDR3 is 15 amino acids. Looked up from germline, CDR1 is LGHDT and CDR2 is YNNKEL (reference sequence). The CDR3 spells CASSQGGRTQNIQYF. DNA of the CDR3: TGTGCCAGCAGCCAAGGGGGCAGGACCCAAAACATTCAGTACTTC.

This rearrangement joins TRBV7-2 to TRBJ2-5; D is perhaps TRBD2 (6 bases). The V end lost 5 bases, the J end lost 0 bases, and 13 bases lay between the germline ends. Germline V lookup: CDR1 SGHTA, CDR2 FQGNSA. The CDR3 consists of 15 residues. The CDR3 loop reads CASSPGPGDQETQYF. The CDR3 DNA follows: TGTGCCAGCAGCCCCGGGCCGGGGGACCAAGAGACCCAGTACTTC.

V usage is TRBV28 and J usage is TRBJ2-5; 10 bases are shared with TRBD1. There are 15 residues in the CDR3. Per the germline V gene, CDR1 is MDHEN and CDR2 is SYDVKM. V lost 4 bases to trimming and J lost 4 bases; unmatched junction nucleotides: 6. The CDR3 DNA reads as TGTGCCAGCAGTTCCCCCGGGACAGGGGTAGAGACCCAGTACTTC. Translation: CASSSPGTGVETQYF.

This clone was found once. The chain carries TRBV24-1 and TRBJ1-2; 12 bases agree with TRBD1. Looked up from germline, CDR1 is KGHDR and CDR2 is SFDVKD. The CDR3 is made up of 16 amino acids. The V and J ends lost 5 bases and 8 bases, in that order; junction bases with no gene match: 11. The DNA of the CDR3 is TGTGCCACCAGTGCCGCGGAGGGACAGGGGGCCGGCGGCTACACCTTC. This gives the protein CATSAAEGQGAGGYTF.

J is TRBJ2-1 and V is TRBV11-2; TRBD2 aligns across 7 bases. From germline, CDR1 is SGHAT and CDR2 FQNNGV. With V trimmed by 5 bases and J by 0 bases, 10 bases remained unmatched. The CDR3 spans 17 residues. Written as DNA, the CDR3 is TGTGCCAGCAGCCCGGAAGGCGGGGGTTTCTCCTACAATGAGCAGTTCTTC. Residues: CASSPEGGGFSYNEQFF.

V gene TRBV4-1 combines with J gene TRBJ2-7; a weak D match, TRBD1 (6 bases). CDR3 length equals 17 residues. Germline-derived CDR1 and CDR2 are MGHRA and YSYEKL. The V gene lost 5 bases and the J gene lost 0 bases, with 20 bases spanning the gap. The CDR3 reads CASSWGPSFQSSYEQYF. The CDR3 coding sequence is TGCGCCAGCAGCTGGGGGCCCAGCTTCCAGAGCTCCTACGAGCAGTACTTC.

The rearrangement uses TRBV7-9 and TRBJ2-1; D perhaps matches TRBD1 (5 bases). The germline gives CDR1 SEHNR, CDR2 FQNEAQ (reference sequence). The CDR3 runs to 15 residues. V gave up 2 bases and J gave up 2 bases, with 10 bases separating them. The CDR3 here is CASSLSGRTYNEQFF. In nucleotides, the CDR3 is TGTGCCAGCAGCTTATCAGGGCGGACCTACAATGAGCAGTTCTTC.

The V gene is TRBV6-6, the J gene TRBJ1-1, with TRBD1 identical over 11 bases. In germline, CDR1 is MNHNY, CDR2 SVGAGI (reference sequence). This CDR3 is 17 amino acids long. V trimming: 5 bases; J trimming: 7 bases; junction bases outside the gene matches: 15. CDR3 in amino acids: CASSPPSPGTGGNEAFF. CDR3 DNA sequence: TGTGCCAGCAGTCCGCCCTCTCCCGGGACAGGGGGGAATGAAGCTTTCTTT.

The chain recombines TRBV10-3 with TRBJ1-3; 9 nucleotides match TRBD1. Germline V gene data show CDR1 as ENHRY and CDR2 as SYGVKD. V trimming: 2 bases; J trimming: 0 bases; junction bases outside the gene matches: 8. The CDR3 runs to 18 residues. CDR3 DNA sequence: TGTGCCATCAGTGAGGACACGGACAGGGGCGGCTCTGGAAACACCATATATTTT. It is translated as CAISEDTDRGGSGNTIYF.

The chain recombines TRBV7-2 with TRBJ1-1; D gene unclear. The V end lost 2 bases, the J end lost 6 bases, and 10 bases lay between the germline ends. Germline assignment: CDR1 SGHTA and CDR2 FQGNSA. This CDR3 has 13 amino acids. The CDR3: CASSLRGKAEAFF. The CDR3 DNA sequence: TGTGCCAGCAGCTTACGAGGGAAGGCTGAAGCTTTCTTT.

V usage is TRBV3-1 (or the pseudogene TRBV3-2) and J usage is TRBJ1-2, with a weak D call TRBD1 (6 bases). The V end lost 5 bases, the J end lost 4 bases, and 14 bases lay between the germline ends. CDR1 is LGHDT, CDR2 YNNKEL, per germline (reference sequence). The CDR3 spans 14 residues. CDR3 bases: TGTGCCAGCAGCTCCCCGACAGGTATCTATGGCTACACCTTC. Translated, it gives CASSSPTGIYGYTF.

In regard to this clone: One junction end disagrees with the germline gene, perhaps due to a read error. The rearrangement links TRBV3-1 (or the pseudogene TRBV3-2) to TRBJ2-2; D possibly matches TRBD1 or TRBD2 (7 bases each). Germline V gene lookup returns CDR1 LGHDT and CDR2 YNNKEL (reference sequence). This CDR3 has 15 residues. The CDR3 spells CARRGEGVGTGELFF. CDR3 nucleotides: TGTGCCCGCAGGGGGGAGGGGGTAGGCACCGGGGAGCTGTTTTTT.

The rearrangement joins TRBV7-2 to TRBJ2-5, with D perhaps TRBD1 (6 bases). The germline V gene has CDR1 SGHTA and CDR2 FQGNSA. Trimming shortened V by 1 base and J by 7 bases, and 16 bases separated the two germline ends. The CDR3 length is 15 residues. The CDR3 nucleotides are TGTGCCAGCAGCTTAGGGGACACTAGTGGGACGACCCAGTACTTC. This encodes CASSLGDTSGTTQYF.

In DNA, the CDR3 is TGTGCCAGCAGTGATGTGGGGAGAAGCAGAAATCAGCCCCAGCATTTT. This sequence encodes CASSDVGRSRNQPQHF. The chain uses TRBV6-1 and TRBJ1-5, with no clear D. The V gene's germline CDR1 is MNHNS and CDR2 SASEGT. The CDR3 has 16 amino acids. Trimming took 3 bases from V and 4 from J, leaving 16 bases between them.

The sample holds one count of this clone. The V and J genes are TRBV7-9 and TRBJ1-4; TRBD1 matches 9 bases. V gave up 4 bases and J gave up 5 bases; unmatched junction bases: 8. The CDR3 sequence is 16 residues long. Germline V CDR1 and CDR2: SEHNR, FQNEAQ (reference sequence). The CDR3 nucleotides are TGTGCCAGCAGCTCATATTCGACAGGGGGAAATGAAAAACTGTTTTTT. Translation gives CASSSYSTGGNEKLFF.

This rearrangement joins TRBV7-2 to TRBJ1-2, with 8 bases matching TRBD1. This CDR3 has 14 amino acids. Germline CDR1 and CDR2: SGHTA and FQGNSA. The ends lost 4 bases at V and 5 bases at J; junction bases unmatched: 6. The DNA of the CDR3 is TGTGCCAGCAGCTGGGGGACAGGCGTTTATGGCTACACCTTC. Protein sequence: CASSWGTGVYGYTF.

This clone was detected only a few times. The rearrangement uses TRBV5-1 and TRBJ2-5; possibly TRBD2 for D (6 bases). Per germline, CDR1 SGHRS and CDR2 YFSETQ. CDR3 length equals 14 residues. Trimming removed 5 bases from V and 3 bases from J, with 14 bases in between. The CDR3: CASSSGTFKETQYF. CDR3 sequence (DNA): TGCGCCAGCAGTTCCGGGACTTTCAAAGAGACCCAGTACTTC.

This chain connects TRBV7-9 to TRBJ2-1; TRBD1 agrees at 9 bases. V trimming: 4 bases; J trimming: 10 bases; junction bases outside the gene matches: 17. The germline V gene encodes CDR1 SEHNR and CDR2 FQNEAQ (reference sequence). The CDR3 has 17 amino acids. The CDR3 nucleotides read TGTGCCAGCAGCTCCCCACCCCTCGGGACAGGGTTTAGAGAGCAGTTCTTC. Its protein product is CASSSPPLGTGFREQFF.

The rearrangement links TRBV7-3 to TRBJ2-1, with 10 bases that match TRBD2. The germline CDR1 and CDR2 sequences are SGHTA and FQGTGA. Trimming removed 4 bases from V and 6 bases from J; junction bases left unmatched: 9. The CDR3 consists of 16 residues. The CDR3 is CASSSSASGGVNEQFF. The CDR3 coding sequence is TGTGCCAGCAGCTCCTCCGCTAGCGGGGGAGTCAATGAGCAGTTCTTC.

This sequence joins TRBV7-2 and TRBJ2-7; 11 positions agree with TRBD2. This CDR3 region has 14 residues. V was clipped by 7 bases and J by 5 bases; unmatched bases: 7. Germline CDR1 and CDR2: SGHTA and FQGNSA. The CDR3 reads CASNIAGGPHEQYF. DNA of the CDR3: TGTGCCAGCAACATAGCGGGGGGGCCCCACGAGCAGTACTTC.

As to this clone: Germline is not matched at one junction end, which may reflect a read error. The chain combines TRBV15 with TRBJ2-7; 7 nucleotides line up with TRBD1. There are 13 residues in the CDR3. CDR1 and CDR2 from the germline V gene are LNHNV and YYDKDF (reference sequence). In DNA, the CDR3 is TGTGCCACCAGCAGAGATCCGGGACAGCCTTTTCACTTC. Encoded protein: CATSRDPGQPFHF.

In its sample, this clone was seen a few times. V gene TRBV5-8 combines with J gene TRBJ1-5; no firm D call. Germline V gene lookup returns CDR1 SGHTS and CDR2 YDEGEE. There are 12 residues in the CDR3. V lost 0 bases, J lost 6 bases, and 4 bases lay in between. The CDR3 sequence is CASSLVFQPQHF. CDR3 nucleotides: TGTGCCAGCAGCTTGGTCTTTCAGCCCCAGCATTTT.